These 10 T cell receptor beta chains came from one sample sequenced in a study of cytomegalovirus exposure and HLA in healthy donors. Sequencing used immunoSEQ multiplex PCR; TCRdb keeps in-frame clones, though not all of them. The table includes approximately 270,000 clones, 90% detected once. The sample comprised PBMCs. The receptors stem from a woman aged 18-29 years in good health and CMV-seronegative.

The gene calls are TRBV11-3 and TRBJ2-1; D is possibly TRBD2 (5 bases). Trimming removed 1 base from V and 4 bases from J, with 14 bases in between. Germline V lookup: CDR1 SGHNT, CDR2 YENEEA. This CDR3 spans 16 amino acids. CDR3 nucleotides: TGTGCCAGCAGCTTAGCACCTAGCAGGTCGTACAATGAGCAGTTCTTC. Amino acids: CASSLAPSRSYNEQFF.

The rearrangement links TRBV29-1 to TRBJ2-7, with 7 bases lining up with TRBD2. The CDR3 covers 16 residues. V shed 6 bases and J 0 bases; nucleotides not matched to a gene: 14. From germline, CDR1 is SQVTM and CDR2 ANQGSEA. CDR3 amino acids: CSVAEEGRGSSYEQYF. The CDR3 coding sequence is TGCAGCGTGGCAGAGGAGGGGCGGGGGAGCTCCTACGAGCAGTACTTC.

J is TRBJ1-1 and V is TRBV4-1, with TRBD1 matching over 7 bases. From germline, CDR1 is MGHRA and CDR2 YSYEKL. V dropped 4 bases and J dropped 1; count of bases not matched to a gene: 6. The CDR3 totals 15 residues. Written as DNA, the CDR3 is TGCGCCAGCAGCCCCGCGAGACAGGGGAACACTGAAGCTTTCTTT. It yields the protein CASSPARQGNTEAFF.

The chain combines TRBV19 with TRBJ1-1; tentatively, D is TRBD1 (5 bases). There are 13 residues in the CDR3. V was trimmed by 4 bases and J by 1 base, leaving 7 bases between them. Germline lookup yields CDR1 LNHDA and CDR2 SQIVND (reference sequence). Here the CDR3 reads CASSKDRNTEAFF. The DNA of the CDR3 is TGTGCCAGTAGTAAAGACAGGAACACTGAAGCTTTCTTT.

This clone has just one count. J is TRBJ2-5 and V is TRBV5-4; 11 nucleotides match TRBD2. Per germline, CDR1 SGHNT and CDR2 YYREEE (reference sequence). The CDR3 sequence is 16 residues long. V shed 4 bases and J 0 bases; nucleotides not matched to a gene: 5. The CDR3 loop is CASSRRLAGYQETQYF. For the CDR3, the DNA is TGTGCCAGCAGCCGGCGACTAGCGGGGTACCAAGAGACCCAGTACTTC.

There are a few counts of this clone. J is TRBJ2-1 and V is TRBV29-1, with TRBD1 matching over 7 bases. The trim removed 5 bases at V and 0 bases at J, leaving 1 base unmatched. Germline CDR1 SQVTM, CDR2 ANQGSEA. This CDR3 has 13 amino acids. The CDR3 DNA follows: TGCAGCGTTCGACAGGGCTCCTACAATGAGCAGTTCTTC. Amino acid sequence: CSVRQGSYNEQFF.

The V and J genes are TRBV10-1 and TRBJ2-3; a weak D match, TRBD1 (5 bases). Trimming shortened V by 2 bases and J by 2 bases, and 11 bases separated the two germline ends. Germline assignment: CDR1 WNHNN and CDR2 SYGVQD (reference sequence). The CDR3 is 15 residues long. The CDR3 region has the DNA TGCGCCAGCAGTGAGAACAGGCGATACACAGATACGCAGTATTTT. This encodes CASSENRRYTDTQYF.

In DNA form, the CDR3 reads TGTGCCAGCTCACCACCGGGCACCCACTCTGGAAACACCATATATTTT. It codes for CASSPPGTHSGNTIYF. The chain joins TRBV18 to TRBJ1-3; D is uncertain. The CDR3 runs to 16 residues. The V gene's germline CDR1 is KGHSH and CDR2 LQKENI. Trimming stripped 0 bases from V and 0 bases from J, with 9 bases between.

The chain recombines TRBV6-5 with TRBJ1-5; possibly TRBD1 for D (5 bases). Germline loops: CDR1 MNHEY, CDR2 SVGAGI. The CDR3 runs 13 residues. Trimming pared 8 bases from V and 3 bases from J, leaving 11 bases between. Written as DNA, the CDR3 is TGTGCCAGCCGGGGGGAGGTCAATCAGCCCCAGCATTTT. As protein: CASRGEVNQPQHF.

This clone was seen a single time. The chain is built from TRBV27 and TRBJ1-4; D may be TRBD1 (6 bases). Trimming pared 6 bases from V and 4 bases from J, leaving 6 bases between. Germline V gives CDR1 MNHEY, CDR2 SMNVEV (reference sequence). The length of the CDR3 is 12 residues. Here the CDR3 reads CASRDSNEKLFF. The CDR3 region has the DNA TGTGCCAGCAGGGACAGTAATGAAAAACTGTTTTTT.